This entry concerns a single T cell receptor beta chain. The data originate from a study of blood T cell repertoires in COVID-19. Across the whole study: Both acute and convalescent COVID-19 samples were obtained from the United States, Italy and Spain. Sources were T cells, B-cell-depleted T cells, or PBMCs; the material itself was cDNA or gDNA.

V gave up 1 base and J gave up 2 bases; unmatched junction bases: 7. CDR3 size: 16 residues. Germline V gene lookup returns CDR1 SGHAT and CDR2 FQNNGV. Authors' processing steps: Amplified reference gene primers provided the basis for estimating nucleated cell counts. Produced via immunoSEQ multiplex PCR; TCRdb's table is partial and in-frame only. V, J and clone size are taken as reported in that table, and D and trimming were inferred from the DNA itself. The sample has hundreds of thousands of clones, about 85% seen once. The V call is TRBV11-2, the J call TRBJ2-5; 7 nucleotides agree with TRBD2. The sample comprised peripheral blood. The TCR was taken from a human donor in a cohort sampled during active COVID-19. CDR3 sequence: CASSLVGGSRQETQYF. CDR3 DNA sequence: TGTGCCAGCAGCTTAGTCGGCGGGAGTCGGCAAGAGACCCAGTACTTC.